This T cell receptor (beta chain) was obtained from a study of T cells after yellow fever vaccination. Study results and limitations: Contamination of FACS-sorted repertoires by abundant clonotypes from the bulk population could occur. Post-booster samples contained most primary-vaccination clones (just under 98% CD4, approximately 88% CD8).

Germline CDR1 is SQVTM and CDR2 is ANQGSEA. This CDR3 region has 14 residues. V gave up 0 bases and J gave up 1 base, with 9 bases separating them. TCRdb re-analysed the 5' RACE reads in MiXCR, keeping a single row per CDR3 protein. The top ten clones hold 20% to 25% of a sample with about 300,000 distinct CDR3 sequences, 3.5% to 4.5% of them seen once. This clonotype was counted a few times. No antigen is known for it. Specimen: PBMCs, collected 5 days after the yellow fever booster vaccination. The chain is built from TRBV29-1 and TRBJ2-5, with D possibly matching TRBD2 (7 bases). The TCR was taken from a man between 18 and 35 years old who received the YFV17D yellow fever vaccine. The CDR3 region has the DNA TGCAGCGTTGAAGATCGGGGGGCCCAAGAGACCCAGTACTTC. Translation gives CSVEDRGAQETQYF.